A single count supports the clone carrying this T cell receptor beta chain. Per the germline V gene, CDR1 is SGHTA and CDR2 is FQGNSA. This CDR3 is built from 13 residues. V was pared by 4 bases and J by 10 bases, with 11 bases between. This entry belongs to a study of blood T cell repertoires in COVID-19. Sequencing used immunoSEQ multiplex PCR; TCRdb keeps in-frame clones, though not all of them. The sample has approximately 440,000 clones; about 91% are singletons. The sequenced sample was peripheral blood. The chain recombines TRBV7-2 with TRBJ1-6; D gene uncertain. This TCR was sampled from a woman between 45 and 65 years old with COVID-19, enrolled during active disease. The CDR3, as DNA: TGTGCCAGCAGCTCAGAAGGAGTATCACCCCTCCACTTT. This translates into CASSSEGVSPLHF.